The 20 T cell receptor beta chains below were found in one sample sequenced in a study of cytomegalovirus exposure and HLA in healthy donors. Use of 60 Vbeta and 13 Jbeta primers characterized the PCR. The repertoire was sequenced with immunoSEQ multiplex PCR; TCRdb's copy has only in-frame clones and lacks some. The data hold some 220,000 clones, with around nine tenths observed a single time. The sample comprised PBMCs. Source of these receptors: a woman between 18 and 29 years old in good health and CMV-seronegative.

The chain couples TRBV4-2 to TRBJ1-1, with D tentatively TRBD1 (5 bases). Germline V CDR1 and CDR2: LGHNA, YNFKEQ. The CDR3 length is 14 residues. Trimming removed 4 bases from V and 2 bases from J, with 11 bases in between. The CDR3 coding sequence is TGTGCCAGCAGCCCCCAGGGTATTAACACTGAAGCTTTCTTT. It is translated as CASSPQGINTEAFF.

This clone was detected only once. The chain joins TRBV14 to TRBJ1-2; weak D call: TRBD1 (5 bases). Looked up from germline, CDR1 is SGHDN and CDR2 is FVKESK. V was shortened by 1 base and J by 6 bases, with 9 bases between the two germline ends. This CDR3 contains 13 residues. In nucleotides, the CDR3 is TGTGCCAGCAGCCAAGCCAGGGTAGATGGCTACACCTTC. The encoded protein is CASSQARVDGYTF.

This clone was counted once. The rearrangement uses TRBV5-1 and TRBJ2-4, with TRBD2 matching 7 bases. CDR1 and CDR2 from the germline V gene are SGHRS and YFSETQ. This CDR3 is 16 amino acids long. With V trimmed by 1 base and J by 1 base, 5 bases remained unmatched. CDR3 in DNA: TGCGCCAGCAGCTTGATAGGGAGGGAGGCCAAAAACATTCAGTACTTC. It translates to CASSLIGREAKNIQYF.

This clone is a singleton in its sample. The chain employs TRBV5-4 and TRBJ1-2, with D maybe TRBD1 (6 bases). CDR1 is SGHNT, CDR2 YYREEE, per germline (reference sequence). The CDR3 spans 13 residues. The V end lost 4 bases, the J end lost 3 bases, and 10 bases lay between the germline ends. The CDR3 sequence: CASSGDTDYGYTF. CDR3 sequence (DNA): TGTGCCAGCAGCGGGGACACAGACTATGGCTACACCTTC.

V gene TRBV13 combines with J gene TRBJ2-1; 11 bases are shared with TRBD1. Germline loops: CDR1 PRHDT, CDR2 FYEKMQ (reference sequence). CDR3 length equals 16 residues. J gave up 7 bases and V 5 bases, and 10 bases lay outside the gene matches. CDR3 sequence reads: CASSPWGTGGSNEQFF. DNA for the CDR3: TGTGCCAGCAGCCCATGGGGGACAGGGGGGTCGAATGAGCAGTTCTTC. Using reference TRBV13 and TRBJ2-1 for the parts outside the CDR3, the full variable domain is AAGVIQSPRHLIKEKRETATLKCYPIPRHDTVYWYQQGPGQDPQFLISFYEKMQSDKGSIPDRFSAQQFSDYHSELNMSSLELGDSALYFCASSPWGTGGSNEQFFGPGTRLTVL.

The V call is TRBV4-2, the J call TRBJ1-5; D not certain. This CDR3 contains 11 residues. Trimming shortened V by 3 bases and J by 11 bases, and 8 bases separated the two germline ends. Germline V gene sequence: CDR1 LGHNA, CDR2 YNFKEQ. DNA of the CDR3: TGTGCCAGCAGCCAGGTAGCGGCCCAGCATTTT. This codes for CASSQVAAQHF.

The chain carries TRBV11-2 and TRBJ1-1; D call uncertain. Germline V lookup: CDR1 SGHAT, CDR2 FQNNGV. The CDR3 contains 13 residues. Trimming took off 1 base at V and 0 bases at J, with 3 bases between the two ends. The chain's CDR3 is CASSLAVNTEAFF. In DNA, the CDR3 is TGTGCCAGCAGCTTAGCAGTGAACACTGAAGCTTTCTTT. Combining the CDR3 with reference TRBV11-2 and TRBJ1-1 gives the whole variable domain EAGVAQSPRYKIIEKRQSVAFWCNPISGHATLYWYQQILGQGPKLLIQFQNNGVVDDSQLPKDRFSAERLKGVDSTLKIQPAKLEDSAVYLCASSLAVNTEAFFGQGTRLTVV.

This clone has a single count. The rearrangement uses TRBV7-2 and TRBJ1-1; D remains ambiguous. This CDR3 is 14 amino acids long. V was trimmed by 5 bases and J by 8 bases, leaving 18 bases between them. Germline-derived CDR1 and CDR2 are SGHTA and FQGNSA. DNA for the CDR3: TGTGCCAGCAGCCTACAGTACAATACACTGGAAGCTTTCTTT. Translating it yields CASSLQYNTLEAFF.

Note on this clone: The junction departs from the called germline gene at one end, perhaps through a read error. This chain joins TRBV4-1 and TRBJ1-2, with 8 nucleotides matching TRBD1. Germline CDR1 is MGHRA and CDR2 is YSYEKL. CDR3 size: 11 residues. In DNA, the CDR3 is TGCGCCAGCAGCCAAGGGGACAGGCGTTACTTC. Translating it yields CASSQGDRRYF.

This rearrangement joins TRBV7-9 to TRBJ2-6; 12 bases align to TRBD1. In germline, CDR1 is SEHNR, CDR2 FQNEAQ (reference sequence). The length of the CDR3 is 17 residues. V shed 4 bases, J shed 2 bases, and the junction held 3 bases outside the gene matches. The CDR3 region has the DNA TGTGCCAGCAGCTCCGGGACAGGGGGCACTGGGGCCAACGTCCTGACTTTC. It codes for CASSSGTGGTGANVLTF.

This sequence joins TRBV7-8 and TRBJ2-7; D uncertain. This CDR3 comprises 14 residues. V was cut by 5 bases and J by 2 bases, with 13 bases left in between. Germline V CDR1 and CDR2: SGHVS, FQNEAQ. The CDR3 DNA reads as TGTGCCAGCAGCAGAGAGGCCTCCCCCTACGAGCAGTACTTC. Translating it yields CASSREASPYEQYF. The variable domain in full, completed from reference TRBV7-8 and TRBJ2-7, reads GAGVSQSPRYKVAKRGQDVALRCDPISGHVSLFWYQQALGQGPEFLTYFQNEAQLDKSGLPSDRFFAERPEGSVSTLKIQRTQQEDSAVYLCASSREASPYEQYFGPGTRLTVT.

The V gene is TRBV19, the J gene TRBJ2-2; TRBD2 matches 9 bases. V lost 5 bases to trimming and J lost 8 bases; unmatched junction nucleotides: 9. Germline V lookup: CDR1 LNHDA, CDR2 SQIVND (reference sequence). This CDR3 contains 15 residues. CDR3 bases: TGTGCCAGTAGTCAAATCGGGACTAGCTTTGGGGAGCTGTTTTTT. It encodes CASSQIGTSFGELFF. Supplemented by reference TRBV19 and TRBJ2-2, the full variable domain reads DGGITQSPKYLFRKEGQNVTLSCEQNLNHDAMYWYRQDPGQGLRLIYYSQIVNDFQKGDIAEGYSVSREKKESFPLTVTSAQKNPTAFYLCASSQIGTSFGELFFGEGSRLTVL.

The DNA of the CDR3 is TGTGCCAGCGGGACTACTAGCGGGGATGAAAGGGACGAGCAGTACTTC. It is translated as CASGTTSGDERDEQYF. The chain is built from TRBV9 and TRBJ2-7; TRBD2 agrees at 10 bases. J gave up 5 bases and V 7 bases, and 15 bases lay outside the gene matches. From germline, CDR1 is SGDLS and CDR2 YYNGEE. This CDR3 spans 16 amino acids.

The rearrangement joins TRBV6-5 to TRBJ2-7, with 7 bases fitting TRBD1. With 5 bases clipped from V and 10 bases from J, the junction kept 8 bases outside the gene matches. Germline V gene sequence: CDR1 MNHEY, CDR2 SVGAGI. The length of the CDR3 is 12 residues. CDR3 sequence reads: CASSQTGLSQYF. In nucleotides, the CDR3 is TGTGCCAGCAGTCAGACAGGGTTGAGTCAGTACTTC.

This clone has a handful of counts. The V gene is TRBV7-2, the J gene TRBJ2-7; D uncertain. The CDR3 totals 14 residues. V gave up 5 bases and J gave up 2 bases, with 13 bases separating them. Germline-derived CDR1 and CDR2 are SGHTA and FQGNSA. CDR3 loop: CASSLNVSPYEQYF. The CDR3 DNA reads TGTGCCAGCAGCCTAAACGTGTCCCCCTACGAGCAGTACTTC.

This chain joins TRBV2 and TRBJ1-2; 12 bases match TRBD1. Germline CDR1 is SNHLY and CDR2 is FYNNEI. Trimming removed 4 bases from V and 0 bases from J; junction bases left unmatched: 6. CDR3 length equals 17 residues. The CDR3 DNA follows: TGTGCCAGCAGTGTGCGGGACAGGGGGCGTACTAACTATGGCTACACCTTC. It specifies CASSVRDRGRTNYGYTF.

The chain has TRBV5-1 and TRBJ1-2, with D tentatively TRBD1 (5 bases). CDR1 is SGHRS, CDR2 YFSETQ, per germline. This CDR3 has 14 residues. Trimming removed 0 bases from V and 2 bases from J, with 8 bases in between. The CDR3 here is CASSLGGENYGYTF. The CDR3 coding sequence is TGCGCCAGCAGCTTGGGGGGGGAGAACTATGGCTACACCTTC.

Only one count was recorded for this clone. The chain employs TRBV7-2 and TRBJ2-2; D may be TRBD2 (5 bases). Between the trimmed V and J ends, which lost 8 bases and 6 bases, there was a span of 13 bases. Germline V gene data show CDR1 as SGHTA and CDR2 as FQGNSA. The CDR3 has 13 amino acids. The CDR3 is CASGLAGAGELFF. The CDR3 region has the DNA TGTGCCAGCGGGCTAGCTGGGGCCGGGGAGCTGTTTTTT.

The chain uses TRBV9 and TRBJ2-3; the D is unclear. V was trimmed by 4 bases and J by 7 bases, leaving 10 bases between them. In germline, CDR1 is SGDLS, CDR2 YYNGEE. The CDR3 has 12 amino acids. CDR3 sequence reads: CASSPSSHTQYF. The CDR3 DNA is TGTGCCAGCAGCCCCAGTTCTCATACGCAGTATTTT.

On this clone itself: One end of the junction varies from germline; a read error may be responsible. The rearrangement links TRBV7-2 to TRBJ2-3; 13 nucleotides agree with TRBD2. The CDR3 covers 16 residues. The germline CDR1 and CDR2 sequences are SGHTA and FQGNSA. CDR3 coding DNA: TGTGCCAGCAACTTACTAGCGGGAGGGAGGGCAGATACGCAGTATTTT. Translating it yields CASNLLAGGRADTQYF.